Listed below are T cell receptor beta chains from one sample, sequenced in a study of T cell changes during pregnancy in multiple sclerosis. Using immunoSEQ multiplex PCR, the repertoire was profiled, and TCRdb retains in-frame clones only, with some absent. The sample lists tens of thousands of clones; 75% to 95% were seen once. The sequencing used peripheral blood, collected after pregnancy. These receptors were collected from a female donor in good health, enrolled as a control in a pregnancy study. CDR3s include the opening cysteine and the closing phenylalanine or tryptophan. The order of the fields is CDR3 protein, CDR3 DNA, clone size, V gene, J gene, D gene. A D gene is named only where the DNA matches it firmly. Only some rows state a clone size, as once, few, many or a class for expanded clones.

CDR3 protein: CASSFRLAGETQYF
CDR3 DNA: TGTGCCAGCAGCTTTAGACTAGCCGGGGAGACCCAGTACTTC
clone size: .
V gene: TRBV5-4
J gene: TRBJ2-5
D gene: TRBD2

CDR3 protein: CASSDRTTNEKLFF
CDR3 DNA: TGTGCCAGCTCCGACCGGACTACTAATGAAAAACTGTTTTTT
clone size: once
V gene: TRBV6-5
J gene: TRBJ1-4
D gene: .

CDR3 protein: CASSEEAGGVSMGYTF
CDR3 DNA: TGTGCCAGCAGTGAAGAGGCAGGGGGTGTTTCTATGGGCTACACCTTC
clone size: .
V gene: TRBV6-1
J gene: TRBJ1-2
D gene: TRBD1

CDR3 protein: CSVVTGKNTEAFF
CDR3 DNA: TGCAGCGTTGTAACCGGGAAGAACACTGAAGCTTTCTTT
clone size: .
V gene: TRBV29-1
J gene: TRBJ1-1
D gene: .

CDR3 protein: CASSRGLAGANTGELFF
CDR3 DNA: TGTGCCAGCAGCCGGGGACTAGCGGGGGCAAACACCGGGGAGCTGTTTTTT
clone size: .
V gene: TRBV4-2
J gene: TRBJ2-2
D gene: TRBD2

CDR3 protein: CASTIGLFSYNEQFF
CDR3 DNA: TGTGCCAGTACCATCGGACTATTCTCCTACAATGAGCAGTTCTTC
clone size: .
V gene: TRBV19
J gene: TRBJ2-1
D gene: .

CDR3 protein: CASSLTDRPGEKYF
CDR3 DNA: TGTGCCAGCAGCTTGACGGACAGGCCGGGGGAAAAGTACTTC
clone size: .
V gene: TRBV7-8
J gene: TRBJ2-7
D gene: .

CDR3 protein: CASSLGEFGTEAFF
CDR3 DNA: TGTGCCAGCAGCCTGGGAGAGTTCGGGACTGAAGCTTTCTTT
clone size: .
V gene: TRBV11-2
J gene: TRBJ1-1
D gene: .

CDR3 protein: CASNLLSGGGKDTQYF
CDR3 DNA: TGTGCCAGCAATCTTCTTAGCGGGGGCGGCAAGGATACGCAGTATTTT
clone size: .
V gene: TRBV2
J gene: TRBJ2-3
D gene: TRBD2

CDR3 protein: CASSNGQYSGNTIYF
CDR3 DNA: TGTGCCAGCAGCAATGGACAGTACTCTGGAAACACCATATATTTT
clone size: .
V gene: TRBV9
J gene: TRBJ1-3
D gene: .

CDR3 protein: CASSLDPIPGNEQYF
CDR3 DNA: TGCGCCAGCAGCTTGGACCCCATCCCGGGTAACGAGCAGTACTTC
clone size: .
V gene: TRBV5-1
J gene: TRBJ2-7
D gene: .

CDR3 protein: CASSPPWGEGKNIQYF
CDR3 DNA: TGTGCCAGCAGCCCCCCCTGGGGAGAGGGCAAAAACATTCAGTACTTC
clone size: .
V gene: TRBV5-6
J gene: TRBJ2-4
D gene: .

CDR3 protein: CASRLQGAADNEQFF
CDR3 DNA: TGTGCCAGCAGACTTCAGGGGGCAGCGGACAATGAGCAGTTCTTC
clone size: .
V gene: TRBV2
J gene: TRBJ2-1
D gene: TRBD1

CDR3 protein: CASSIGGQSNEKLFF
CDR3 DNA: TGTGCCAGTAGTATAGGGGGCCAGTCTAATGAAAAACTGTTTTTT
clone size: .
V gene: TRBV19
J gene: TRBJ1-4
D gene: .

CDR3 protein: CASSLSGTGSYEQYF
CDR3 DNA: TGTGCCAGCAGCTTATCTGGGACAGGCTCCTACGAGCAGTACTTC
clone size: .
V gene: TRBV5-6
J gene: TRBJ2-7
D gene: TRBD1

CDR3 protein: CASRKQGPSNQPQHF
CDR3 DNA: TGTGCCAGCAGGAAACAGGGTCCTAGCAATCAGCCCCAGCATTTT
clone size: .
V gene: TRBV6-5
J gene: TRBJ1-5
D gene: .

CDR3 protein: CASSAGTKPQHF
CDR3 DNA: TGTGCCAGCAGTGCAGGGACAAAACCCCAGCATTTT
clone size: .
V gene: TRBV28
J gene: TRBJ1-5
D gene: .